This TCR beta chain is drawn from a study of monozygotic twins with inflammatory bowel disease. Whole-study results and caveats: Variability may have been added to patient repertoires by differing immunosuppressive treatments. Cells of different T cell subtypes could not be told apart.

This CDR3 spans 16 amino acids. Germline CDR1 SGHTA, CDR2 FQGNSA. Comment on this clonotype: What it recognizes is unknown.

Input per TCR library consisted of around 3.5 ug of total RNA. UMIs incorporating a 6-nucleotide sample barcode were appended by means of template switching. TCRdb processed the 5' RACE reads again and assigns one entry to each CDR3 protein, with no DNA. Recorded here are just over 300,000 distinct CDR3 sequences; the top ten clones represent 5.5% to 6.5%. The chain has TRBV7-2 and TRBJ2-2. This clonotype originated in a human donor with ulcerative colitis or Crohn's disease, or a healthy co-twin of an affected twin (not recorded which). The sample taken for sequencing was blood. CDR3 residues: CASSKNTRSNTGELFF.